Here is one T cell receptor (beta chain) with its context. The source of the sample is a study of T cells expressing NK-cell markers. The CDR3 totals 13 residues. The V gene's germline CDR1 is MNHEY and CDR2 SVGEGT. Reprocessing the 5' RACE reads, TCRdb reports a single entry for every CDR3 protein and omits DNA. Recorded here are 550,000 to 600,000 distinct CDR3 sequences; the top ten clones represent less than 4.5%. Specimen: blood T cells: a sorted CD56 or NKG2C T cell subset, CD4+ or CD8+ T cells, or bulk PBMC T cells (not recorded which). This receptor was obtained from a man between 18 and 29 years old in good health. The chain uses TRBV6-2 or TRBV6-3 and TRBJ1-5; TCRdb's D call of TRBD1 is untestable without DNA. Here the CDR3 reads CASSPPTDQPQHF.